These 31 T cell receptor beta chains share one sample of origin, sequenced in a study of blood T cells in healthy people across ages. Then a second PCR, running roughly 7 to 11 cycles, was carried out with a sample-barcoded 5' primer and a J-beta primer mix. In TCRdb, the 5' RACE reads were re-called with MiXCR into one record per CDR3 protein. The table lists some 1.5 million distinct CDR3 sequences, roughly 28% of them singletons. The specimen was blood. The receptors originated from a woman aged 25 to 39 in good health.

J is TRBJ2-7 and V is TRBV7-9; D is perhaps TRBD2 (7 bases). The V end was cut by 5 bases, the J end by 3 bases, with 17 bases between. Germline V gene data show CDR1 as SEHNR and CDR2 as FQNEAQ (reference sequence). The length of the CDR3 is 15 residues. CDR3 in DNA: TGTGCCAGCAGCCCCCCGGGGGAGGGGGTCTACGAGCAGTACTTC. It is translated as CASSPPGEGVYEQYF.

The V call is TRBV7-6, the J call TRBJ1-2; the match to TRBD1 covers 7 bases. Germline values: CDR1 SGHVS, CDR2 FNYEAQ. The CDR3 spans 12 residues. Germline trimming cut 3 bases from V and 8 bases from J; bases unmatched to any gene: 3. The CDR3 DNA reads as TGTGCCAGCAGCTTCACAGGGGAAGGCTACACCTTC. Encoded protein: CASSFTGEGYTF.

The J gene is TRBJ1-2, the V gene TRBV4-1, with a weak D call TRBD1 (6 bases). CDR1 is MGHRA and CDR2 is YSYEKL in the germline V gene. The CDR3 covers 14 residues. V dropped 3 bases and J dropped 4 bases, with 12 bases sitting between them. CDR3 DNA: TGCGCCAGCAGCCAGGATACAGGGCGCTATGGCTACACCTTC. Translating gives CASSQDTGRYGYTF.

The J gene is TRBJ1-2, the V gene TRBV6-6; maybe TRBD1 (5 bases). Deletions cut 5 bases from V and 8 bases from J, with 12 bases between. The CDR3 has 12 residues. CDR1 and CDR2 (germline): MNHNY, SVGAGI (reference sequence). The CDR3 region has the DNA TGTGCCAGCAGTATTCGAGGGGAAGGCTACACCTTC. This translates into CASSIRGEGYTF.

Points on this clonotype: This may be a read error: a much more frequent sequence differs by one nucleotide. The rearrangement links TRBV11-3 to TRBJ2-4, with D possibly matching TRBD1 (5 bases). V lost 11 bases to trimming and J lost 5 bases, with 19 bases between them. CDR1 and CDR2 from the germline V gene are SGHNT and YENEEA. The CDR3 has 14 residues. The CDR3 sequence: CARPRDGAQNIQYF. CDR3 coding DNA: TGTGCCCGCCCTCGTGATGGGGCCCAAAACATTCAGTACTTC. Filled out from reference TRBV11-3 and TRBJ2-4, the complete variable domain reads EAGVVQSPRYKIIEKKQPVAFWCNPISGHNTLYWYLQNLGQGPELLIRYENEEAVDDSQLPKDRFSAERLKGVDSTLKIQPAELGDSAVYLCARPRDGAQNIQYFGAGTRLSVL.

The chain combines TRBV7-9 with TRBJ1-3; D perhaps matches TRBD1 (5 bases). Germline values: CDR1 SEHNR, CDR2 FQNEAQ (reference sequence). The CDR3 covers 15 residues. The V end was cut by 7 bases, the J end by 0 bases, with 13 bases between. The CDR3 nucleotides are TGTGCCAGCATCCCAGACAGACGCTCTGGAAACACCATATATTTT. This codes for CASIPDRRSGNTIYF.

In nucleotides, the CDR3 is TGCGCCAGCAGCCTTCGGGACAGGGGATATAATTCACCCCTCCACTTT. Its protein product is CASSLRDRGYNSPLHF. The chain has TRBV5-1 and TRBJ1-6, with TRBD1 matching over 10 bases. CDR3 size: 16 residues. Germline values: CDR1 SGHRS, CDR2 YFSETQ. The ends lost 4 bases at V and 4 bases at J; junction bases unmatched: 5.

This clonotype was detected many times. The genes are TRBV7-2 and TRBJ2-5, with 12 bases matching TRBD2. V shed 8 bases and J 2 bases; nucleotides not matched to a gene: 6. This CDR3 region has 15 residues. Germline values: CDR1 SGHTA, CDR2 FQGNSA. This CDR3 reads CASSLAGGAQETQYF. CDR3 in DNA: TGTGCCAGCTCTCTAGCGGGGGGGGCTCAAGAGACCCAGTACTTC.

V is TRBV20-1 and J is TRBJ2-5, with unresolved D. Germline V gene sequence: CDR1 DFQATT, CDR2 SNEGSKA (reference sequence). With 6 bases removed from V and 5 bases from J, the gap between germline ends came to 10 bases. CDR3 size: 11 residues. The CDR3 loop reads CSAHSRETQYF. In DNA, the CDR3 is TGCAGTGCCCACTCCCGGGAGACCCAGTACTTC.

J is TRBJ2-3 and V is TRBV25-1; D not certain. The CDR3 totals 16 residues. V gave up 1 base and J gave up 0 bases, with 11 bases separating them. The germline CDR1 and CDR2 sequences are MGHDK and SYGVNS. The DNA of the CDR3 is TGTGCCAGCAGTGAATCTGCCTCGTCTAGCACAGATACGCAGTATTTT. Translating gives CASSESASSSTDTQYF.

This clonotype was seen ten or more times. The V call is TRBV6-5, the J call TRBJ1-5, with 7 bases fitting TRBD1. Germline CDR1 and CDR2: MNHEY and SVGAGI. The CDR3 spans 16 residues. The ends lost 5 bases at V and 4 bases at J; junction bases unmatched: 11. Here the CDR3 reads CASSRAGTATNQPQHF. CDR3 sequence (DNA): TGTGCCAGCAGTCGCGCCGGGACAGCCACTAATCAGCCCCAGCATTTT.

The chain carries TRBV6-5 and TRBJ1-4; D is possibly TRBD1 (5 bases). From germline, CDR1 is MNHEY and CDR2 SVGAGI. The CDR3 runs to 14 residues. Trimming stripped 2 bases from V and 8 bases from J, with 12 bases between. The CDR3 protein is CASSYRKGQEKLFF. The CDR3 region has the DNA TGTGCCAGCAGTTACCGAAAGGGGCAGGAAAAACTGTTTTTT.

Concerning this clonotype: This may be a read error: a much more frequent sequence differs by one nucleotide. The chain links TRBV20-1 to TRBJ2-1; no reliable D call. Per the germline V gene, CDR1 is DFQATT and CDR2 is SNEGSKA (reference sequence). The ends were cut back, 0 bases at V and 9 bases at J, with 12 bases in the middle. CDR3 length equals 13 residues. In DNA, the CDR3 is TGCAGTGCTAGAGATCTAGGAACGAGTGAGCAGTTCTTC. Its translation is CSARDLGTSEQFF.

This clonotype was observed a handful of times. The chain has TRBV7-3 and TRBJ2-3; no definite D call. CDR1 SGHTA and CDR2 FQGTGA come from the germline V gene. CDR3 length: 14 residues. Trimming removed 5 bases at V and 6 bases at J, with 15 bases between. CDR3 residues: CASSPQGAGDTQYF. The CDR3 nucleotides read TGTGCCAGCAGCCCCCAAGGAGCCGGGGATACGCAGTATTTT. The whole variable domain, remainder taken from reference TRBV7-3 and TRBJ2-3, is GAGVSQTPSNKVTEKGKYVELRCDPISGHTALYWYRQSLGQGPEFLIYFQGTGAADDSGLPNDRFFAVRPEGSVSTLKIQRTERGDSAVYLCASSPQGAGDTQYFGPGTRLTVL.

This clonotype has a handful of counts. The rearrangement links TRBV27 to TRBJ2-6; D is possibly TRBD1 (6 bases). V was clipped by 3 bases and J by 0 bases, with 21 bases between them. CDR3 length: 20 amino acids. Germline CDR1 and CDR2: MNHEY and SMNVEV (reference sequence). As DNA, the CDR3 is TGTGCCAGCAGTTTCGACAGGAAGCTTCGGCCTAGCTCTGGGGCCAACGTCCTGACTTTC. Residues: CASSFDRKLRPSSGANVLTF. The full variable domain, in which reference TRBV27 and TRBJ2-6 provide the parts outside the CDR3, is EAQVTQNPRYLITVTGKKLTVTCSQNMNHEYMSWYRQDPGLGLRQIYYSMNVEVTDKGDVPEGYKVSRKEKRNFPLILESPSPNQTSLYFCASSFDRKLRPSSGANVLTFGAGSRLTVL.

This clonotype came up a few times. The rearrangement joins TRBV29-1 to TRBJ1-5; D remains unclear. Trimming pared 5 bases from V and 5 bases from J, leaving 16 bases between. There are 14 residues in the CDR3. CDR1 SQVTM and CDR2 ANQGSEA come from the germline V gene. The CDR3 coding sequence is TGCAGCGTTTCATCTGGGAATGCGGATCAGCCCCAGCATTTT. As protein: CSVSSGNADQPQHF.

Turning to this clonotype: This clone may be a read error of a much larger clone one base away. The rearrangement joins TRBV29-1 to TRBJ2-4; D possibly corresponds to TRBD2 (6 bases). The ends were cut back, 8 bases at V and 13 bases at J, with 24 bases in the middle. Germline-derived CDR1 and CDR2 are SQVTM and ANQGSEA. The CDR3 spans 13 residues. In nucleotides, the CDR3 is TGCAGCCCCTGGGGGGACTCCCCCTTTGAGCAGTACTTC. Translated: CSPWGDSPFEQYF. Combining the CDR3 with reference TRBV29-1 and TRBJ2-4 gives the whole variable domain SAVISQKPSRDICQRGTSLTIQCQVDSQVTMMFWYRQQPGQSLTLIATANQGSEATYESGFVIDKFPISRPNLTFSTLTVSNMSPEDSSIYLCSPWGDSPFEQYFGAGTRLSVL.

The chain combines TRBV7-2 with TRBJ2-5; possible D gene TRBD1, 8 bases. CDR1 and CDR2 (germline): SGHTA, FQGNSA. The CDR3 length is 14 residues. Trimming removed 10 bases from V and 3 bases from J, with 18 bases in between. The CDR3 protein is CATNRGRVEETQYF. CDR3 bases: TGTGCCACCAACAGGGGGAGGGTTGAAGAGACCCAGTACTTC.

This clonotype was counted a few times. J is TRBJ1-2 and V is TRBV29-1; TRBD1 aligns across 8 bases. This CDR3 region has 13 residues. The ends lost 8 bases at V and 8 bases at J; junction bases unmatched: 13. Germline CDR1 reads SQVTM; CDR2 reads ANQGSEA. The CDR3 DNA reads as TGCAGCTCTGACAGGGGATCGTTCGACGGCTACACCTTC. This gives the protein CSSDRGSFDGYTF.

This clonotype showed up just a few times. The V gene is TRBV4-1, the J gene TRBJ1-1; D not resolved. CDR1 is MGHRA, CDR2 YSYEKL, per germline. Trimming pared 3 bases from V and 1 base from J, leaving 9 bases between. There are 14 residues in the CDR3. The CDR3 DNA sequence: TGCGCCAGCAGCCACCCGAACAGGAACACTGAAGCTTTCTTT. Its translation: CASSHPNRNTEAFF.

The CDR3 reads CASSQVSQGNYGYTF. CDR3 coding DNA: TGCGCCAGCAGCCAAGTATCGCAGGGGAATTATGGCTACACCTTC. The V and J genes are TRBV4-1 and TRBJ1-2; weak D call: TRBD1 (6 bases). V lost 1 base and J lost 5, with 14 bases in between. The CDR3 has 15 residues. The germline gives CDR1 MGHRA, CDR2 YSYEKL.

V is TRBV6-2 or TRBV6-3 and J is TRBJ2-1; D remains unclear. The CDR3 has 12 amino acids. Germline-derived CDR1 and CDR2 are MNHEY and SVGEGT. V lost 6 bases, J lost 12 bases, and 15 bases lay in between. The CDR3 here is CASSPNGVRQFF. CDR3 coding DNA: TGTGCCAGCAGCCCCAATGGAGTCCGGCAGTTCTTC.

The sample holds many counts of this clonotype. The chain employs TRBV29-1 and TRBJ2-7, with 10 bases that match TRBD2. V lost 7 bases and J lost 3; bases outside the gene matches: 3. The CDR3 contains 12 residues. Germline CDR1 SQVTM, CDR2 ANQGSEA. CDR3 sequence (DNA): TGCAGCGGTAAGCGGGAGGGCTACGAGCAGTACTTC. Translated: CSGKREGYEQYF.

This clonotype was recorded at least ten times. V gene TRBV29-1 combines with J gene TRBJ1-2; tentatively, D is TRBD1 (5 bases). The CDR3 is 13 residues long. V lost 3 bases and J 2 bases, leaving 10 bases between the germline ends. Per germline, CDR1 SQVTM and CDR2 ANQGSEA. CDR3 bases: TGCAGCGTTGAGGGTGGGGGGAACTATGGCTACACCTTC. Its translation is CSVEGGGNYGYTF.

A few counts support this clonotype. The CDR3 DNA follows: TGTGCCAGCAGTGATGGCGTGGGGACGGAGCAGTTCTTC. Its protein product is CASSDGVGTEQFF. The chain uses TRBV2 and TRBJ2-1, with D perhaps matching TRBD1 or TRBD2 (5 bases each). From germline, CDR1 is SNHLY and CDR2 FYNNEI. Between the trimmed V and J ends, which lost 3 bases and 10 bases, there was a span of 13 bases. The CDR3 consists of 13 residues.

A single count supports this clonotype. This chain uses TRBV20-1 with TRBJ2-5; D unresolved. The ends were cut back, 7 bases at V and 6 bases at J, with 24 bases in the middle. The CDR3 loop spans 15 amino acids. Looked up from germline, CDR1 is DFQATT and CDR2 is SNEGSKA (reference sequence). The DNA of the CDR3 is TGCAGTGTTACCAACCAATTGACGGTCGGAAAGACCCAGTACTTC. Its translation is CSVTNQLTVGKTQYF.

This clonotype was counted between two and nine times. J is TRBJ2-7 and V is TRBV20-1; TRBD2 matches 9 bases. CDR1 and CDR2 from the germline V gene are DFQATT and SNEGSKA (reference sequence). The CDR3 sequence is 13 residues long. The V and J ends lost 2 bases and 4 bases, in that order; junction bases with no gene match: 3. The CDR3 spells CSARPLAGYEQYF. The CDR3 nucleotides are TGCAGTGCTAGACCTCTAGCGGGGTACGAGCAGTACTTC.

The table lists this clonotype with a count of one. Relative to the germline gene, one junction end is altered; a read error may explain this. The chain links TRBV5-1 to TRBJ2-1; 8 nucleotides line up with TRBD2. This CDR3 is built from 14 residues. Germline loops: CDR1 SGHRS, CDR2 YFSETQ. The CDR3: CASQAGESYNGQFF. CDR3 nucleotides: TGCGCCAGTCAAGCGGGGGAGTCATACAATGGGCAGTTCTTC.

As to this clonotype: Likely a read error: the CDR3 ends without its conserved phenylalanine or tryptophan. The chain links TRBV10-3 to TRBJ2-1, with D perhaps being TRBD1 or TRBD2 (5 bases each). The CDR3 loop spans 16 amino acids. Germline assignment: CDR1 ENHRY and CDR2 SYGVKD. Trimming stripped 5 bases from V and 5 bases from J, with 19 bases between. This CDR3 is CAISHEGSGGNNEQFV. The CDR3, as DNA: TGTGCCATCAGTCACGAAGGGAGTGGGGGAAACAATGAGCAGTTCGTC.

The chain couples TRBV20-1 to TRBJ1-2; 7 positions match TRBD1. This CDR3 comprises 13 residues. V was pared by 5 bases and J by 2 bases, with 5 bases of the junction left unmatched. The germline gives CDR1 DFQATT, CDR2 SNEGSKA (reference sequence). The CDR3 DNA reads as TGCAGTGCTCCTACGACAGGGAACTATGGCTACACCTTC. Translated, it gives CSAPTTGNYGYTF.

The chain joins TRBV2 to TRBJ1-1; 8 bases are shared with TRBD1. Trimming removed 6 bases from V and 7 bases from J; junction bases left unmatched: 10. CDR3 length: 14 residues. Germline CDR1 reads SNHLY; CDR2 reads FYNNEI. The CDR3 nucleotides read TGTGCCAGCAGGGTCTCCGGGACAGGAGATGAAGCTTTCTTT. It yields the protein CASRVSGTGDEAFF.